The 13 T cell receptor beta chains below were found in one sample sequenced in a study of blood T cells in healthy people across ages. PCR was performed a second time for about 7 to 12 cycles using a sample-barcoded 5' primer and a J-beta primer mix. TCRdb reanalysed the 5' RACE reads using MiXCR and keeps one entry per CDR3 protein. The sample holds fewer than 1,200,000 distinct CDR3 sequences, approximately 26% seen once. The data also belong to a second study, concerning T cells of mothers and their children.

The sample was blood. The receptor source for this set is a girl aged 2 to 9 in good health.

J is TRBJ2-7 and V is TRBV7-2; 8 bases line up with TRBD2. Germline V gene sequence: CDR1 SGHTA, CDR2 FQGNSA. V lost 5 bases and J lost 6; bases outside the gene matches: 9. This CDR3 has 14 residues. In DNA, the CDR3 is TGTGCCAGCAGCCAAAGCGGGAGAGGTCGCGAGCAGTACTTC. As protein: CASSQSGRGREQYF.

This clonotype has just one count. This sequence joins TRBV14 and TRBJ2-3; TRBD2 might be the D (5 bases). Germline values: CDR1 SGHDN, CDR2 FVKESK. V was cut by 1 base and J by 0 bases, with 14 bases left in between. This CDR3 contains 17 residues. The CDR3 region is CASSQAERQASTDTQYF. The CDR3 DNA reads TGTGCCAGCAGCCAAGCAGAGCGGCAAGCTAGCACAGATACGCAGTATTTT.

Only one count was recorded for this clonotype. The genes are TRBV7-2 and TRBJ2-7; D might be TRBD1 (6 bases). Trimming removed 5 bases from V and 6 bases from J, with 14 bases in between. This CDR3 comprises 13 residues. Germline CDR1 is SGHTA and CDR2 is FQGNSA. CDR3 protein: CASSVDRISEQYF. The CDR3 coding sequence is TGTGCCAGCAGCGTCGACAGGATTAGCGAGCAGTACTTC.

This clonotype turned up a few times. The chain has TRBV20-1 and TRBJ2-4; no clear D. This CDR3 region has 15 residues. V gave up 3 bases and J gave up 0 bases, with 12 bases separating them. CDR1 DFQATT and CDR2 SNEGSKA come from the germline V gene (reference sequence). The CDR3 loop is CSARGELLAKNIQYF. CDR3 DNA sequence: TGCAGTGCTAGGGGTGAATTGTTAGCCAAAAACATTCAGTACTTC.

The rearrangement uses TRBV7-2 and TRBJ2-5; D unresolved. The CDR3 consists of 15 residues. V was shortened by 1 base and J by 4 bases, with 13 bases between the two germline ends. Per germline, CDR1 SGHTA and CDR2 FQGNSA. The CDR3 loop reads CASSLDLTMRETQYF. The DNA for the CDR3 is TGTGCCAGCAGCTTAGATCTGACCATGAGAGAGACCCAGTACTTC. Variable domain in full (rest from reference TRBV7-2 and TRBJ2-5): GAGVSQSPSNKVTEKGKDVELRCDPISGHTALYWYRQSLGQGLEFLIYFQGNSAPDKSGLPSDRFSAERTGGSVSTLTIQRTQQEDSAVYLCASSLDLTMRETQYFGPGTRLLVL.

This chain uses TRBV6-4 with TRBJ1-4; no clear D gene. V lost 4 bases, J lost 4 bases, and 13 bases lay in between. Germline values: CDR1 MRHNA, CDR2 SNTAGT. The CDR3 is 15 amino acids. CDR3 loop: CASSAMAGLNEKLFF. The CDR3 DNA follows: TGTGCCAGCAGTGCGATGGCAGGCCTTAATGAAAAACTGTTTTTT.

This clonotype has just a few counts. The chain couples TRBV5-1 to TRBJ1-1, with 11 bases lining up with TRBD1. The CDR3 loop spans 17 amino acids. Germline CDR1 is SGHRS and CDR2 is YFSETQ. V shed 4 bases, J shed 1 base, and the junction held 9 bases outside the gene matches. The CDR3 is CASSKGRDRGWNTEAFF. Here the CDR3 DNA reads TGCGCCAGCAGCAAAGGTCGGGACAGGGGGTGGAACACTGAAGCTTTCTTT.

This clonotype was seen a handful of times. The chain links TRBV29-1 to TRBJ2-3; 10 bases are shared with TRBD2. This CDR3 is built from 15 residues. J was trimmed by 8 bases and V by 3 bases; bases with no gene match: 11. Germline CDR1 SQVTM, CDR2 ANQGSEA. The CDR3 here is CSVDEAGGLSATQYF. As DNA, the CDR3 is TGCAGCGTTGACGAAGCGGGGGGGCTTTCGGCTACGCAGTATTTT.

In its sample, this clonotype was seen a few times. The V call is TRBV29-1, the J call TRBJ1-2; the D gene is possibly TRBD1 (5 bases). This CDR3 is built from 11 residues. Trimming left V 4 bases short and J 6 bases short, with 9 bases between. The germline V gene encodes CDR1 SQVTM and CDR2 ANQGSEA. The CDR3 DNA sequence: TGCAGCGTTGGTAAACAGGATGGCTACACCTTC. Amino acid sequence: CSVGKQDGYTF.

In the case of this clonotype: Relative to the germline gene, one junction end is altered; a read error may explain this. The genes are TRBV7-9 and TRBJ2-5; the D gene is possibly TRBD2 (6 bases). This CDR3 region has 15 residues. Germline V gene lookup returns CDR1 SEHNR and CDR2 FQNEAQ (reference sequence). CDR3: CVSSPPPGVEETQYF. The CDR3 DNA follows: TGTGTCAGCAGCCCTCCACCGGGGGTAGAGGAGACCCAGTACTTC.

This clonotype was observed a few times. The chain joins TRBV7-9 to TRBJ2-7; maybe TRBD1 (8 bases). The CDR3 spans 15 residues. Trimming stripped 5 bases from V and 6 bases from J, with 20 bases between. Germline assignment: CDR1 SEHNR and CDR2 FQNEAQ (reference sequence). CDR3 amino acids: CASSTQGAGDGEQYF. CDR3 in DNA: TGTGCCAGCAGCACCCAGGGGGCGGGGGACGGCGAGCAGTACTTC.

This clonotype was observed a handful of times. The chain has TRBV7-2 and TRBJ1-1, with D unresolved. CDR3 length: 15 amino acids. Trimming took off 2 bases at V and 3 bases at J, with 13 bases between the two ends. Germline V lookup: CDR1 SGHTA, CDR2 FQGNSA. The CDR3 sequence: CASSLRARDYTEAFF. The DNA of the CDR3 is TGTGCCAGCAGCTTAAGGGCTCGAGACTACACTGAAGCTTTCTTT.

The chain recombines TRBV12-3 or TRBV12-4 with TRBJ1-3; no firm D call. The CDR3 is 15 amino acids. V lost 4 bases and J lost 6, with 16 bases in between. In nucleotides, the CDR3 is TGTGCCAGCAGTTCTTCAGTAGACTCGGAAAACACCATATATTTT. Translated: CASSSSVDSENTIYF.